The entry below describes one T cell receptor beta chain. Germline V CDR1 and CDR2: KGHSH, LQKENI. This CDR3 is 17 amino acids long. V was clipped by 0 bases and J by 0 bases, with 12 bases between them. Assay: immunoSEQ multiplex PCR; the TCRdb copy retains only in-frame clones and omits some. The sample holds 70,000 to 95,000 clones; 80% to 90% are singletons and the top ten take around 2.9%. This specimen comes from a study of blood T cell repertoires in COVID-19. Looking at the study overall: The analysed material was cDNA or gDNA that came from T cells, B-cell-depleted T cells, or PBMCs.

Followed longitudinally, the Seattle patients had been enrolled during active infection. This receptor was obtained from a man aged 50-59 years with COVID-19, enrolled during active disease. The material sequenced was peripheral blood. V is TRBV18 and J is TRBJ1-5; D possibly corresponds to TRBD1 (5 bases). In DNA, the CDR3 is TGTGCCAGCTCACCACCGGGGGAGGCCTATAGCAATCAGCCCCAGCATTTT. Protein: CASSPPGEAYSNQPQHF.